The 30 T cell receptor beta chains given below trace back to one sample, sequenced in a study of blood T cell repertoires in COVID-19. Sequenced by immunoSEQ multiplex PCR; TCRdb stores in-frame clones only, minus some. The table has 150,000 or so clones, approximately 83% seen once. The specimen was PBMCs or T cells enriched from blood (not recorded which). Receptors originate from a middle-aged man who had recovered from COVID-19.

V is TRBV14 and J is TRBJ1-4; D is possibly TRBD1 (6 bases). The CDR3 loop spans 14 amino acids. Trimming shortened V by 3 bases and J by 8 bases, and 13 bases separated the two germline ends. Germline V gene data show CDR1 as SGHDN and CDR2 as FVKESK. The CDR3 DNA is TGTGCCAGCAGCCAGACAGGCGGGTGGGAAAAACTGTTTTTT. It translates to CASSQTGGWEKLFF. Variable domain in full (rest from reference TRBV14 and TRBJ1-4): EAGVTQFPSHSVIEKGQTVTLRCDPISGHDNLYWYRRVMGKEIKFLLHFVKESKQDESGMPNNRFLAERTGGTYSTLKVQPAELEDSGVYFCASSQTGGWEKLFFGSGTQLSVL.

The chain uses TRBV2 and TRBJ1-6; TRBD1 aligns across 7 bases. Trimming removed 2 bases from V and 7 bases from J; junction bases left unmatched: 8. CDR3 length: 16 amino acids. CDR1 is SNHLY and CDR2 is FYNNEI in the germline V gene. The CDR3, as DNA: TGTGCCAGCAGTGAAAGGGAGACAGGGTTGAATTCACCCCTCCACTTT. This sequence encodes CASSERETGLNSPLHF.

The chain combines TRBV28 with TRBJ1-4, with D unclear. CDR3 length equals 12 residues. Trimming stripped 6 bases from V and 8 bases from J, with 10 bases between. Germline V gives CDR1 MDHEN, CDR2 SYDVKM. As DNA, the CDR3 is TGTGCCAGCAGCTCTACCCGGGAAAAACTGTTTTTT. It encodes CASSSTREKLFF.

The V call is TRBV25-1, the J call TRBJ1-1; a weak D match, TRBD1 (5 bases). The CDR3 runs 16 residues. Germline V lookup: CDR1 MGHDK, CDR2 SYGVNS. Trimming removed 1 base from V and 5 bases from J, with 17 bases in between. CDR3 DNA: TGTGCCAGCAGTGAATTTCAAGGGGCGTATAGGACTGAAGCTTTCTTT. Translating it yields CASSEFQGAYRTEAFF.

V usage is TRBV6-5 and J usage is TRBJ1-6, with 7 bases that match TRBD1. The CDR3 extends over 13 amino acids. Germline lookup yields CDR1 MNHEY and CDR2 SVGAGI. V shed 7 bases and J 6 bases; nucleotides not matched to a gene: 3. Here the CDR3 reads CASNGQVNSPLHF. CDR3 sequence (DNA): TGTGCCAGCAACGGACAGGTTAATTCACCCCTCCACTTT.

V is TRBV7-2 and J is TRBJ2-1; 10 nucleotides line up with TRBD1. Per germline, CDR1 SGHTA and CDR2 FQGNSA. The CDR3 contains 15 residues. J gave up 10 bases and V 8 bases, and 14 bases lay outside the gene matches. CDR3 in DNA: TGTGCCAGCTACCCGGGACAGGGGAGCTATTCCGAGCAGTTCTTC. It yields the protein CASYPGQGSYSEQFF.

The chain couples TRBV5-4 to TRBJ1-2; 7 nucleotides line up with TRBD1. V shed 1 base, J shed 5 bases, and the junction held 5 bases outside the gene matches. The germline CDR1 and CDR2 sequences are SGHNT and YYREEE (reference sequence). The CDR3 spans 14 residues. CDR3 protein: CASSLFQGVYGYTF. CDR3 DNA sequence: TGTGCCAGCAGCTTGTTTCAGGGGGTTTATGGCTACACCTTC.

This sequence joins TRBV9 and TRBJ2-4; TRBD2 matches 7 bases. CDR3 length equals 17 residues. Germline CDR1 SGDLS, CDR2 YYNGEE. J was trimmed by 2 bases and V by 4 bases; bases with no gene match: 12. The CDR3: CASSPSGGGSSKNIQYF. Written as DNA, the CDR3 is TGTGCCAGCAGCCCCTCCGGCGGGGGTAGCTCCAAAAACATTCAGTACTTC.

This clone is termed medium-sized (0.01 to 0.1%). The genes are TRBV27 and TRBJ2-1, with TRBD2 matching over 9 bases. After removal of 2 bases from V and 4 bases from J, the junction contained 0 bases not matched to a gene. The germline V gene has CDR1 MNHEY and CDR2 SMNVEV (reference sequence). This CDR3 has 14 amino acids. Written as DNA, the CDR3 is TGTGCCAGCAGTTTAGGACTAGCGTACAATGAGCAGTTCTTC. Protein sequence: CASSLGLAYNEQFF.

The CDR3 coding sequence is TGTGCCAGCAGCTTGTTGGGCGGGGGGAGAACAGATACGCAGTATTTT. It specifies CASSLLGGGRTDTQYF. The genes are TRBV5-4 and TRBJ2-3; 8 bases are a match to TRBD2. In germline, CDR1 is SGHNT, CDR2 YYREEE (reference sequence). The J segment lost 3 bases and the V segment lost 1 base, leaving 7 bases of the junction unmatched. This CDR3 has 16 residues.

The rearrangement uses TRBV5-4 and TRBJ2-6; D gene unclear. This CDR3 spans 13 amino acids. Germline V gives CDR1 SGHNT, CDR2 YYREEE (reference sequence). Trimming removed 4 bases at V and 8 bases at J, with 10 bases between. The CDR3 DNA reads TGTGCCAGCAGCCCGCCTAGACCCAACGTCCTGACTTTC. Translating it yields CASSPPRPNVLTF.

CDR3: CASRGQGGTIYF. CDR3 coding DNA: TGTGCCAGCAGGGGACAGGGGGGCACCATATATTTT. The genes are TRBV6-5 and TRBJ1-3; 11 bases are shared with TRBD1. CDR3 size: 12 residues. CDR1 and CDR2 from the germline V gene are MNHEY and SVGAGI. The J segment lost 9 bases and the V segment lost 6 bases, leaving 1 base of the junction unmatched.

This clone was counted a single time. This chain connects TRBV3-1 (or the pseudogene TRBV3-2) to TRBJ2-4; the match to TRBD2 covers 7 bases. The junction had 2 bases not matched to a gene; V was cut back by 0 bases and J by 0 bases. The CDR3 has 16 residues. CDR1 and CDR2 from the germline V gene are LGHDT and YNNKEL (reference sequence). CDR3 in amino acids: CASSQDGGLAKNIQYF. Written as DNA, the CDR3 is TGTGCCAGCAGCCAAGACGGGGGGTTAGCCAAAAACATTCAGTACTTC.

The gene calls are TRBV19 and TRBJ1-1; D is uncertain. Trimming left V 3 bases short and J 1 base short, with 9 bases between. Germline V gene lookup returns CDR1 LNHDA and CDR2 SQIVND (reference sequence). The CDR3 contains 14 residues. This CDR3 reads CASSIASKNTEAFF. CDR3 coding DNA: TGTGCCAGTAGTATTGCCAGTAAGAACACTGAAGCTTTCTTT. The full variable domain, its missing parts supplied by reference TRBV19 and TRBJ1-1, is DGGITQSPKYLFRKEGQNVTLSCEQNLNHDAMYWYRQDPGQGLRLIYYSQIVNDFQKGDIAEGYSVSREKKESFPLTVTSAQKNPTAFYLCASSIASKNTEAFFGQGTRLTVV.

In DNA form, the CDR3 reads TGTGCCAGCAGTCCAGCGGGGCGGGGGCAAGAGACCCAGTACTTC. Translating gives CASSPAGRGQETQYF. The chain uses TRBV27 and TRBJ2-5; 7 bases map to TRBD2. CDR3 length: 15 residues. The V segment lost 5 bases and the J segment 2 bases; nucleotides outside the gene matches: 8. Germline-derived CDR1 and CDR2 are MNHEY and SMNVEV (reference sequence).

The table lists this clone with a few counts. The V gene is TRBV28, the J gene TRBJ1-6; no definite D call. V gave up 8 bases and J gave up 0 bases, with 8 bases separating them. The CDR3 is 14 residues long. Germline CDR1 is MDHEN and CDR2 is SYDVKM. The CDR3 nucleotides read TGTGCCAGCGGGCCCTACTCCTATAATTCACCCCTCCACTTT. Translating it yields CASGPYSYNSPLHF.

The chain is built from TRBV20-1 and TRBJ1-1; TRBD1 might be the D (5 bases). This CDR3 comprises 10 residues. With 8 bases removed from V and 1 base from J, the gap between germline ends came to 5 bases. Germline CDR1 and CDR2: DFQATT and SNEGSKA (reference sequence). Here the CDR3 DNA reads TGCAGTACAGGGAACACTGAAGCTTTCTTT. This encodes CSTGNTEAFF.

The rearrangement uses TRBV5-6 and TRBJ1-5; possibly TRBD1 for D (6 bases). The CDR3 covers 15 residues. CDR1 SGHDT and CDR2 YYEEEE come from the germline V gene. Deletions cut 1 base from V and 0 bases from J, with 8 bases between. This CDR3 reads CASSLTGISNQPQHF. The CDR3 DNA reads as TGTGCCAGCAGCTTGACAGGGATTAGCAATCAGCCCCAGCATTTT.

This rearrangement joins TRBV4-3 to TRBJ1-4; D is unresolved. Trimming removed 0 bases from V and 8 bases from J, with 10 bases in between. The V gene's germline CDR1 is LGHNA and CDR2 YSLEER. The CDR3 spans 14 residues. This CDR3 reads CASSQDRGGEKLFF. The CDR3 nucleotides are TGCGCCAGCAGCCAAGATAGAGGCGGCGAAAAACTGTTTTTT.

This chain joins TRBV18 and TRBJ1-5; D gene ambiguous. CDR3 length: 13 residues. Germline V gene lookup returns CDR1 KGHSH and CDR2 LQKENI. V was clipped by 6 bases and J by 11 bases, with 17 bases between them. The CDR3 nucleotides are TGTGCCAGCTCCCCAGAGCTCAGCAGGTCCCAGCATTTT. Encoded protein: CASSPELSRSQHF.

This clone showed up just a few times. The chain carries TRBV12-5 and TRBJ1-5; D remains unclear. The CDR3 has 17 amino acids. In germline, CDR1 is LGHNT, CDR2 FRNRAP. V was cut by 6 bases and J by 0 bases, with 18 bases left in between. This CDR3 reads CASGRSKAADSNQPQHF. In DNA form, the CDR3 reads TGTGCTAGTGGGCGCTCTAAGGCGGCCGATAGCAATCAGCCCCAGCATTTT.

The chain employs TRBV28 and TRBJ2-7, with a weak D call TRBD1 (5 bases). Looked up from germline, CDR1 is MDHEN and CDR2 is SYDVKM. The V end was cut by 6 bases, the J end by 3 bases, with 15 bases between. The CDR3 is made up of 14 amino acids. CDR3 region: CASRAQGLSYEQYF. The CDR3 nucleotides are TGTGCCAGCAGAGCTCAGGGCTTAAGCTACGAGCAGTACTTC.

The chain combines TRBV3-1 (or the pseudogene TRBV3-2) with TRBJ1-6, with D hard to call. V shed 2 bases and J shed 7 bases, with 12 bases lying between them. CDR1 and CDR2 (germline): LGHDT, YNNKEL (reference sequence). This CDR3 contains 15 residues. Written as DNA, the CDR3 is TGTGCCAGCAGCCAAATGGATAGCCTAAATTCACCCCTCCACTTT. Protein product: CASSQMDSLNSPLHF.

The sample holds one count of this clone. The rearrangement links TRBV19 to TRBJ2-1; TRBD1 might be the D (6 bases). V lost 4 bases, J lost 7 bases, and 17 bases lay in between. The CDR3 totals 15 residues. Germline V gene sequence: CDR1 LNHDA, CDR2 SQIVND (reference sequence). The CDR3 here is CASSTTGMGGNEQFF. CDR3 nucleotides: TGTGCCAGTAGTACAACAGGGATGGGTGGGAATGAGCAGTTCTTC.

The V and J genes are TRBV6-6 and TRBJ1-5, with TRBD1 matching over 7 bases. Germline CDR1 and CDR2: MNHNY and SVGAGI (reference sequence). This CDR3 contains 13 residues. V lost 10 bases, J lost 1 base, and 4 bases stayed unmatched. CDR3 sequence: CAIQDRSNQPQHF. CDR3 sequence (DNA): TGTGCCATCCAGGACAGGAGCAATCAGCCCCAGCATTTT.

The chain carries TRBV5-1 and TRBJ2-7; D not resolved. Trimming pared 2 bases from V and 1 base from J, leaving 10 bases between. Germline V lookup: CDR1 SGHRS, CDR2 YFSETQ. This CDR3 contains 14 residues. The CDR3 sequence: CASSLSAGSYEQYF. Written as DNA, the CDR3 is TGCGCCAGCAGCTTATCCGCAGGTTCCTACGAGCAGTACTTC.

This chain connects TRBV19 to TRBJ1-1; D is unresolved. Germline V lookup: CDR1 LNHDA, CDR2 SQIVND (reference sequence). Trimming cost V 3 bases and J 8 bases, with 10 bases left between them. The CDR3 extends over 12 amino acids. CDR3 in DNA: TGTGCCAGTAGTATGATTTTTCGGGAAGCTTTCTTT. Residues: CASSMIFREAFF. The full variable domain, its missing parts supplied by reference TRBV19 and TRBJ1-1, is DGGITQSPKYLFRKEGQNVTLSCEQNLNHDAMYWYRQDPGQGLRLIYYSQIVNDFQKGDIAEGYSVSREKKESFPLTVTSAQKNPTAFYLCASSMIFREAFFGQGTRLTVV.

V gene TRBV10-1 combines with J gene TRBJ2-2; 9 bases fit TRBD1. Looked up from germline, CDR1 is WNHNN and CDR2 is SYGVQD (reference sequence). This CDR3 is 19 amino acids long. The V segment lost 3 bases and the J segment 2 bases; nucleotides outside the gene matches: 13. CDR3 sequence reads: CASSEAGTGRGSNTGELFF. CDR3 nucleotide sequence: TGCGCCAGCAGTGAAGCCGGGACAGGGAGAGGGTCCAACACCGGGGAGCTGTTTTTT.

In this sample, this clone turned up once. The chain links TRBV29-1 to TRBJ2-7; 10 bases map to TRBD2. The CDR3 length is 14 residues. The germline V gene encodes CDR1 SQVTM and CDR2 ANQGSEA. Unmatched junction bases numbered 4, after V lost 2 bases and J lost 3 bases. This CDR3 is CSVEWPSGGYEQYF. The CDR3 nucleotides read TGCAGCGTTGAATGGCCTAGCGGGGGCTACGAGCAGTACTTC.

The rearrangement uses TRBV18 and TRBJ2-5; 7 bases are shared with TRBD1. The germline gives CDR1 KGHSH, CDR2 LQKENI. The ends lost 3 bases at V and 5 bases at J; junction bases unmatched: 6. This CDR3 region has 14 residues. For the CDR3, the DNA is TGTGCCAGCTCACCCGACAGGGCGGCGGAGACCCAGTACTTC. As protein: CASSPDRAAETQYF.